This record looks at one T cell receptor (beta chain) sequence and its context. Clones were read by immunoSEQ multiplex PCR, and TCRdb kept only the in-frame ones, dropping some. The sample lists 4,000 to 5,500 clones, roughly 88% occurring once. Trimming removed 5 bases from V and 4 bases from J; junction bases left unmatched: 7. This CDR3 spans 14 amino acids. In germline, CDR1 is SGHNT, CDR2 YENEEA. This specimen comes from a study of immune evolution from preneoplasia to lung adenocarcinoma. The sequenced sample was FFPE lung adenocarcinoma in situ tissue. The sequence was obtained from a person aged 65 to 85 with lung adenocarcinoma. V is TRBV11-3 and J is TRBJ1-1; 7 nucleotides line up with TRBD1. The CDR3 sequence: CASSPRTGSTEAFF. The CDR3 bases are TGTGCCAGCAGCCCACGGACAGGAAGCACTGAAGCTTTCTTT. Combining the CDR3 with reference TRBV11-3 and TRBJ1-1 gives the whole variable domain EAGVVQSPRYKIIEKKQPVAFWCNPISGHNTLYWYLQNLGQGPELLIRYENEEAVDDSQLPKDRFSAERLKGVDSTLKIQPAELGDSAVYLCASSPRTGSTEAFFGQGTRLTVV.